A single sample is the source of the 27 T cell receptor beta chains below, sequenced in a study of blood T cell repertoires in COVID-19. TCRdb's table, derived via immunoSEQ multiplex PCR, lists solely in-frame clones and lacks some. The table includes over 200,000 clones, over 70% detected once. Sequences were obtained from PBMCs or T cells enriched from blood (not recorded which). These receptors were collected from a young woman who had been exposed to COVID-19.

The CDR3 nucleotides are TGTGCCAGCAGCTGGGGGCTAGCGGCCAACGCCTACGAGCAGTACTTC. It encodes CASSWGLAANAYEQYF. The chain couples TRBV7-2 to TRBJ2-7; a possible D gene is TRBD2 (7 bases). The CDR3 is 16 residues long. Germline V gives CDR1 SGHTA, CDR2 FQGNSA. V lost 4 bases and J 2 bases, leaving 18 bases between the germline ends.

The gene calls are TRBV5-1 and TRBJ2-1; TRBD2 aligns across 10 bases. CDR1 and CDR2 (germline): SGHRS, YFSETQ. CDR3 length: 15 residues. The V gene end was trimmed by 1 base and the J gene end by 6 bases; junction bases not matched to a gene: 4. CDR3: CASSLWTSGLNEQFF. The CDR3 region has the DNA TGCGCCAGCAGCTTGTGGACTAGCGGTCTCAATGAGCAGTTCTTC. Using reference TRBV5-1 and TRBJ2-1 for the parts outside the CDR3, the full variable domain is KAGVTQTPRYLIKTRGQQVTLSCSPISGHRSVSWYQQTPGQGLQFLFEYFSETQRNKGNFPGRFSGRQFSNSRSEMNVSTLELGDSALYLCASSLWTSGLNEQFFGPGTRLTVL.

The J gene is TRBJ2-7, the V gene TRBV3-1 (or the pseudogene TRBV3-2); D uncertain. V shed 1 base and J shed 5 bases, with 9 bases lying between them. The CDR3 runs to 13 residues. Germline loops: CDR1 LGHDT, CDR2 YNNKEL (reference sequence). The CDR3: CASSQVPPNEQYF. The CDR3 coding sequence is TGTGCCAGCAGCCAAGTTCCCCCTAACGAGCAGTACTTC.

The rearrangement uses TRBV7-6 and TRBJ2-7; 9 nucleotides match TRBD1. The CDR3 extends over 14 amino acids. CDR1 is SGHVS and CDR2 is FNYEAQ in the germline V gene. The V gene end was trimmed by 1 base and the J gene end by 3 bases; junction bases not matched to a gene: 1. The CDR3 protein is CASSLGGQGYEQYF. CDR3 bases: TGTGCCAGCAGCTTAGGGGGACAGGGCTACGAGCAGTACTTC.

As DNA, the CDR3 is TGCGCCAGCAGCGCGACAGGAGCTACTTACAACAATGAGCAGTTCTTC. This gives the protein CASSATGATYNNEQFF. This chain links TRBV5-1 with TRBJ2-1; the D gene is possibly TRBD1 (6 bases). Deletions cut 4 bases from V and 5 bases from J, with 19 bases between. The CDR3 contains 16 residues. Germline CDR1 is SGHRS and CDR2 is YFSETQ.

The rearrangement joins TRBV11-2 to TRBJ2-5; D may be TRBD2 (6 bases). CDR1 is SGHAT and CDR2 is FQNNGV in the germline V gene. V was shortened by 2 bases and J by 7 bases, with 14 bases between the two germline ends. This CDR3 has 14 amino acids. The CDR3 nucleotides read TGTGCCAGCAGCTTAAACGCCTACGGGGGGACCCAGTACTTC. It codes for CASSLNAYGGTQYF.

The rearrangement uses TRBV21-1 and TRBJ2-6; whether TRBD1, the table's D call, matches the DNA was not checked. TRBV21-1 is a documented pseudogene. The CDR3 is made up of 16 amino acids. The CDR3 loop is CASSNYSFSGANVLTF. The CDR3 DNA is TGTGCCAGCAGCAATTACAGTTTCTCTGGGGCCAACGTCCTGACTTTC.

The gene calls are TRBV28 and TRBJ1-1; D may be TRBD1 (6 bases). V was cut by 5 bases and J by 3 bases, with 13 bases left in between. The CDR3 contains 14 residues. The V gene's germline CDR1 is MDHEN and CDR2 SYDVKM. The CDR3: CASSLPGAYTEAFF. DNA of the CDR3: TGTGCCAGCAGTCTCCCAGGGGCGTACACTGAAGCTTTCTTT.

The rearrangement links TRBV19 to TRBJ2-2; 9 bases agree with TRBD1. Germline CDR1 LNHDA, CDR2 SQIVND (reference sequence). The CDR3 totals 16 residues. The J segment lost 4 bases and the V segment lost 3 bases, leaving 6 bases of the junction unmatched. DNA of the CDR3: TGTGCCAGTAGTATTGGACAGGGGCCCCCCACCGGGGAGCTGTTTTTT. This gives the protein CASSIGQGPPTGELFF.

The chain is built from TRBV4-1 and TRBJ1-1, with D possibly TRBD1 on 5 matching bases. The CDR3 consists of 13 residues. With 1 base removed from V and 11 bases from J, the gap between germline ends came to 14 bases. Germline lookup yields CDR1 MGHRA and CDR2 YSYEKL. The CDR3 loop reads CASSQVVSRQAFF. The CDR3 DNA follows: TGCGCCAGCAGCCAAGTTGTATCAAGACAGGCTTTCTTT.

This chain links TRBV19 with TRBJ1-2; 9 bases are a match to TRBD1. With 5 bases clipped from V and 6 bases from J, the junction kept 7 bases outside the gene matches. Germline V gives CDR1 LNHDA, CDR2 SQIVND (reference sequence). The CDR3 is 14 amino acids. The CDR3 loop is CASSWTGDKNGYTF. The DNA of the CDR3 is TGTGCCAGTAGTTGGACAGGGGATAAGAATGGCTACACCTTC. Based on the CDR3 plus reference TRBV19 and TRBJ1-2, the full variable domain is DGGITQSPKYLFRKEGQNVTLSCEQNLNHDAMYWYRQDPGQGLRLIYYSQIVNDFQKGDIAEGYSVSREKKESFPLTVTSAQKNPTAFYLCASSWTGDKNGYTFGSGTRLTVV.

The chain couples TRBV27 to TRBJ2-7; weak D call: TRBD1 (6 bases). Germline V gene lookup returns CDR1 MNHEY and CDR2 SMNVEV (reference sequence). V was pared by 6 bases and J by 12 bases, with 21 bases between. The CDR3 runs to 13 residues. The CDR3 coding sequence is TGTGCCAGCAGCCCGACGGTTGTGGGACATAGGTACTTC. The encoded protein is CASSPTVVGHRYF.

This chain links TRBV3-1 (or the pseudogene TRBV3-2) with TRBJ2-2; TRBD1 agrees at 7 bases. Germline trimming cut 7 bases from V and 6 bases from J; bases unmatched to any gene: 2. CDR3 length: 12 amino acids. Germline V gene lookup returns CDR1 LGHDT and CDR2 YNNKEL (reference sequence). The CDR3 bases are TGTGCCAGCACCACAGGGGCCGGGGAGCTGTTTTTT. It translates to CASTTGAGELFF.

The count of this clone is one. The chain recombines TRBV11-3 with TRBJ2-7, with D tentatively TRBD2 (5 bases). V lost 2 bases to trimming and J lost 3 bases, with 8 bases between them. This CDR3 has 13 amino acids. In germline, CDR1 is SGHNT, CDR2 YENEEA. In nucleotides, the CDR3 is TGTGCCAGCAGCTTATGGGCGGGCTACGAGCAGTACTTC. Amino acids: CASSLWAGYEQYF.

This chain links TRBV7-8 with TRBJ2-2, with a tentative D call TRBD2 (6 bases). The V end lost 5 bases, the J end lost 1 base, and 14 bases lay between the germline ends. The CDR3 has 16 residues. CDR1 is SGHVS and CDR2 is FQNEAQ in the germline V gene. This chain's CDR3 is CASSPAEGGNTGELFF. DNA of the CDR3: TGTGCCAGCAGCCCGGCGGAGGGTGGGAACACCGGGGAGCTGTTTTTT. Full variable domain (outside the CDR3, taken from reference TRBV7-8 and TRBJ2-2): GAGVSQSPRYKVAKRGQDVALRCDPISGHVSLFWYQQALGQGPEFLTYFQNEAQLDKSGLPSDRFFAERPEGSVSTLKIQRTQQEDSAVYLCASSPAEGGNTGELFFGEGSRLTVL.

V is TRBV13 and J is TRBJ1-1; D not certain. The V end lost 2 bases, the J end lost 0 bases, and 10 bases lay between the germline ends. This CDR3 region has 15 residues. CDR1 and CDR2 from the germline V gene are PRHDT and FYEKMQ (reference sequence). The CDR3 coding sequence is TGTGCCAGCAGCTTAACGGCGACTTTGAACACTGAAGCTTTCTTT. Amino acid sequence: CASSLTATLNTEAFF.

The gene calls are TRBV5-6 and TRBJ1-2; D not certain. Germline CDR1 SGHDT, CDR2 YYEEEE. This CDR3 spans 13 amino acids. V shed 1 base and J shed 6 bases, with 10 bases lying between them. CDR3 DNA sequence: TGTGCCAGCAGCTTGACCCCAGCGGATGGCTACACCTTC. This sequence encodes CASSLTPADGYTF.

V and J are TRBV12-5 and TRBJ1-3; D is ambiguous. CDR3 length: 16 residues. CDR1 and CDR2 (germline): LGHNT, FRNRAP. V lost 0 bases and J 0 bases, leaving 9 bases between the germline ends. As DNA, the CDR3 is TGTGCTAGTGGTTTGGTACGTGACTTCTCTGGAAACACCATATATTTT. Translated: CASGLVRDFSGNTIYF.

This clone was detected only once. This chain joins TRBV3-1 (or the pseudogene TRBV3-2) and TRBJ1-1, with a possible D match to TRBD1 (6 bases). The ends were cut back, 1 base at V and 0 bases at J, with 9 bases in the middle. The germline gives CDR1 LGHDT, CDR2 YNNKEL (reference sequence). The CDR3 covers 15 residues. The CDR3 spells CASSQGTVMNTEAFF. In nucleotides, the CDR3 is TGTGCCAGCAGCCAAGGGACAGTGATGAACACTGAAGCTTTCTTT.

The rearrangement joins TRBV5-4 to TRBJ2-3, with D uncertain. Trimming took off 4 bases at V and 8 bases at J, with 14 bases between the two ends. The CDR3 contains 13 residues. Looked up from germline, CDR1 is SGHNT and CDR2 is YYREEE (reference sequence). The CDR3 DNA reads as TGTGCCAGCAGCGTCCGGCCGCCGGGTACGCAGTATTTT. Its translation is CASSVRPPGTQYF.

The V and J genes are TRBV11-2 and TRBJ2-5, with 13 positions matching TRBD2. V shed 5 bases, J shed 0 bases, and the junction held 6 bases outside the gene matches. The CDR3 loop spans 17 amino acids. Germline V CDR1 and CDR2: SGHAT, FQNNGV. The CDR3: CASSPGLAGVYQETQYF. Here the CDR3 DNA reads TGTGCCAGCAGCCCCGGACTAGCGGGAGTGTACCAAGAGACCCAGTACTTC.

V is TRBV27 and J is TRBJ1-5; no clear D. Deletions cut 6 bases from V and 5 bases from J, with 17 bases between. Germline V gene data show CDR1 as MNHEY and CDR2 as SMNVEV (reference sequence). The CDR3 has 15 residues. Here the CDR3 reads CASSKPGGRDQPQHF. For the CDR3, the DNA is TGTGCCAGCAGCAAACCGGGAGGGAGGGATCAGCCCCAGCATTTT.

The chain uses TRBV7-6 and TRBJ2-3; 9 bases are a match to TRBD2. Looked up from germline, CDR1 is SGHVS and CDR2 is FNYEAQ. This CDR3 spans 15 amino acids. Losses at the gene ends were 1 base for V and 2 bases for J; bases not matched to a gene: 1. The CDR3 loop is CASSLGTSDTDTQYF. The DNA for the CDR3 is TGTGCCAGCAGCTTAGGGACTAGCGACACAGATACGCAGTATTTT.

V and J are TRBV13 and TRBJ2-2, with 7 bases fitting TRBD1. Germline-derived CDR1 and CDR2 are PRHDT and FYEKMQ (reference sequence). The CDR3 length is 20 residues. Trimming at V came to 3 bases and at J to 5 bases, leaving 21 bases not matched to a gene. This CDR3 is CASSFKDRSGSTGFTGELFF. As DNA, the CDR3 is TGTGCCAGCAGCTTTAAGGACAGGTCCGGGTCCACTGGGTTTACCGGGGAGCTGTTTTTT.

The chain uses TRBV10-3 and TRBJ2-5, with TRBD1 matching over 10 bases. The CDR3 length is 14 residues. The V segment lost 10 bases and the J segment 5 bases; nucleotides outside the gene matches: 10. Germline CDR1 ENHRY, CDR2 SYGVKD. CDR3 DNA sequence: TGTGCCACCAGACAGGGGGCAGGCGGTGAGACCCAGTACTTC. Its protein is CATRQGAGGETQYF.

V and J are TRBV21-1 and TRBJ1-1; the D segment call TRBD1 is taken from the table without a DNA check. TRBV21-1 is flagged as a pseudogene. CDR3 size: 15 residues. DNA for the CDR3: TGTGCCAGCAGCAGGACAGGGGACCCGAACACTGAAGCTTTCTTT. Translation: CASSRTGDPNTEAFF.

This CDR3 is CASSPGQRYYGYTF. The DNA of the CDR3 is TGCGCCAGCAGCCCGGGACAGAGATACTATGGCTACACCTTC. This chain connects TRBV4-1 to TRBJ1-2; 7 bases are a match to TRBD1. Germline assignment: CDR1 MGHRA and CDR2 YSYEKL. The CDR3 covers 14 residues. V lost 4 bases and J lost 3; bases outside the gene matches: 5.